This TCR beta chain stems from a study of cytomegalovirus exposure and HLA in healthy donors. Study conclusions and caveats: Association with HLA alleles at 0.05 false discovery rate was found for 16,951 TCR beta sequences in a later analysis. TCR beta sequences reportedly predicted most subjects' HLA-A and HLA-B alleles accurately.

60 Vbeta and 13 Jbeta primers were used in PCR. Assay: immunoSEQ multiplex PCR; the TCRdb copy retains only in-frame clones and omits some. The table lists approximately 150,000 clones, around 73% of them singletons. Points on this clone: Its cognate antigen is unknown.

Germline V gene lookup returns CDR1 SGHTS and CDR2 YDEGEE. This CDR3 is built from 17 residues. V lost 3 bases to trimming and J lost 0 bases; unmatched junction nucleotides: 7. The V gene is TRBV5-8, the J gene TRBJ2-2; 8 nucleotides match TRBD2. The receptor was isolated from a female donor in good health and CMV-seronegative. The sequencing input was PBMCs. In DNA, the CDR3 is TGTGCCAGCAGCTGGAGCGGGGGCAGCACGAACACCGGGGAGCTGTTTTTT. Its translation is CASSWSGGSTNTGELFF. The whole variable domain, filled in from reference TRBV5-8 and TRBJ2-2, reads EAGVTQSPTHLIKTRGQQATLRCSPISGHTSVYWYQQALGLGLQFLLWYDEGEERNRGNFPPRFSGRQFPNYSSELNVNALELEDSALYLCASSWSGGSTNTGELFFGEGSRLTVL.